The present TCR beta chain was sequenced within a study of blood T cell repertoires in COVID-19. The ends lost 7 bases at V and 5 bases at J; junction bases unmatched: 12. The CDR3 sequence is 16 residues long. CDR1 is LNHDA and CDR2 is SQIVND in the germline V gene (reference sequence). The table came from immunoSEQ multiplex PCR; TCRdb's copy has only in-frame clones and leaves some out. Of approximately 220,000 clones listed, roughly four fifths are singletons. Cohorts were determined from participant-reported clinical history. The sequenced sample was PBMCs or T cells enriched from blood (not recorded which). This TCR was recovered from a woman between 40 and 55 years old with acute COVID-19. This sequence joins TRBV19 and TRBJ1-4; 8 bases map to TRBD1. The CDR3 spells CASKVGQGALNEKLFF. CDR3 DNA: TGTGCCAGTAAAGTGGGGCAGGGGGCACTAAATGAAAAACTGTTTTTT.